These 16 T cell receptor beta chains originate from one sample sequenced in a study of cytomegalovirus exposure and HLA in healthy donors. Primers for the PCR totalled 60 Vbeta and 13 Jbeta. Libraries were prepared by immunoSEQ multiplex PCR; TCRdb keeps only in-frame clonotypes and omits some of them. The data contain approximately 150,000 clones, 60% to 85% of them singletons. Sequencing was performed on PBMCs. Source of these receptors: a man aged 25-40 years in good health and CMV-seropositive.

The CDR3 bases are TGTGCCAGCTCCCAAGGACAGGGGTTAAACAATGAGCAGTTCTTC. It specifies CASSQGQGLNNEQFF. The chain couples TRBV18 to TRBJ2-1; 9 nucleotides agree with TRBD1. J gave up 5 bases and V 6 bases, and 8 bases lay outside the gene matches. Per the germline V gene, CDR1 is KGHSH and CDR2 is LQKENI. This CDR3 spans 15 amino acids.

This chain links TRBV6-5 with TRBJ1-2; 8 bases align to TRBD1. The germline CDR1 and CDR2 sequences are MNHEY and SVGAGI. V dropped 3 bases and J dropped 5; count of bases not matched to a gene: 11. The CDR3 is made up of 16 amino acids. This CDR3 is CASSYSTGDRLYGYTF. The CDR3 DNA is TGTGCCAGCAGTTATTCGACAGGGGACAGACTTTATGGCTACACCTTC.

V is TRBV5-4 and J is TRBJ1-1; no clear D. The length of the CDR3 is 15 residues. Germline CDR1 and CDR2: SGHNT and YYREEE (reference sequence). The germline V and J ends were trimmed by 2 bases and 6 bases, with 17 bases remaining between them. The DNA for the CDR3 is TGTGCCAGCAGCTTACAACCTCCGTCCACCGCTGAAGCTTTCTTT. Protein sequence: CASSLQPPSTAEAFF.

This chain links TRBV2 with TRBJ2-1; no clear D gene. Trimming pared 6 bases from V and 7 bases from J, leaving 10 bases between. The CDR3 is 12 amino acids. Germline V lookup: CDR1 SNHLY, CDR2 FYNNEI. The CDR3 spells CASRPQKNEQFF. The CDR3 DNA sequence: TGTGCCAGCAGGCCACAGAAAAATGAGCAGTTCTTC.

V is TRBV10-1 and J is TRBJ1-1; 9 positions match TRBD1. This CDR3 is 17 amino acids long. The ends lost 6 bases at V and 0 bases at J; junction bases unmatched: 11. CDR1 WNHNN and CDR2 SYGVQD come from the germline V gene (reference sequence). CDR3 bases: TGCGCCAGCAGGCGGGACAGGGAGGGAGGGCTGAACACTGAAGCTTTCTTT. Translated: CASRRDREGGLNTEAFF.

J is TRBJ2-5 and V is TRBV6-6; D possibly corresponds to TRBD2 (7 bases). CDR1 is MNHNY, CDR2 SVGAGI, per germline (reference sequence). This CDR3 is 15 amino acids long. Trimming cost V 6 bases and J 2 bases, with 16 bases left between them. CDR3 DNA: TGTGCCAGCAGACCCGGGGCGGGGGCACAAGAGACCCAGTACTTC. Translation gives CASRPGAGAQETQYF.

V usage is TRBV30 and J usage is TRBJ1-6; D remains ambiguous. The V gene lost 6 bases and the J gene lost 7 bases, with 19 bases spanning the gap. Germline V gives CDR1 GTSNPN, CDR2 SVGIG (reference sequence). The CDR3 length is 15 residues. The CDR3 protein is CACSPPGFDNSPLHF. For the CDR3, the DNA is TGTGCCTGTTCGCCCCCCGGGTTTGACAATTCACCCCTCCACTTT.

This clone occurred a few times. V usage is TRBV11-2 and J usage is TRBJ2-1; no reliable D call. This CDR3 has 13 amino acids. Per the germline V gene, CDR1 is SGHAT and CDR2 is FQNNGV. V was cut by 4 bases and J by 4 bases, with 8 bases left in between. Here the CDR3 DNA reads TGTGCCAGCAGCTCATACTCATACAATGAGCAGTTCTTC. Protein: CASSSYSYNEQFF. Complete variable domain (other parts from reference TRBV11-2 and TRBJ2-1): EAGVAQSPRYKIIEKRQSVAFWCNPISGHATLYWYQQILGQGPKLLIQFQNNGVVDDSQLPKDRFSAERLKGVDSTLKIQPAKLEDSAVYLCASSSYSYNEQFFGPGTRLTVL.

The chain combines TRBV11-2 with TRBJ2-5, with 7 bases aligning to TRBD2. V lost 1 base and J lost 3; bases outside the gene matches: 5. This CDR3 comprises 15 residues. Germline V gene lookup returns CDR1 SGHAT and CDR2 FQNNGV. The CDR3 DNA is TGTGCCAGCAGCTTAGGTCAGGGAGGGGAAGAGACCCAGTACTTC. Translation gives CASSLGQGGEETQYF.

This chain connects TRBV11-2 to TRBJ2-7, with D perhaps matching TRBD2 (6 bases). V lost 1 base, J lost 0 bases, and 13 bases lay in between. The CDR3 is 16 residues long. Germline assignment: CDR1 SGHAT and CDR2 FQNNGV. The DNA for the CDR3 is TGTGCCAGCAGCTTAGCGCGCGGGGCAGCCTCCTACGAGCAGTACTTC. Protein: CASSLARGAASYEQYF.

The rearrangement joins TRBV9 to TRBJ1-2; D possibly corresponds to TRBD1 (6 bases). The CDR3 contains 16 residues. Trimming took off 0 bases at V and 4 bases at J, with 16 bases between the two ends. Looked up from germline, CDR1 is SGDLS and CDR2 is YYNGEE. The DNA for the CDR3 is TGTGCCAGCAGCGTAGAGGGGGTTCCGAGCGTCTATGGCTACACCTTC. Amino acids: CASSVEGVPSVYGYTF.

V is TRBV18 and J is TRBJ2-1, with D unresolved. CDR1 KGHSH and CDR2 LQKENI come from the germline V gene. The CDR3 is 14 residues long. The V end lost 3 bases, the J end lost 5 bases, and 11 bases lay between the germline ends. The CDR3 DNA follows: TGTGCCAGCTCACCGCCGACCAGCGACAATGAGCAGTTCTTC. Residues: CASSPPTSDNEQFF.

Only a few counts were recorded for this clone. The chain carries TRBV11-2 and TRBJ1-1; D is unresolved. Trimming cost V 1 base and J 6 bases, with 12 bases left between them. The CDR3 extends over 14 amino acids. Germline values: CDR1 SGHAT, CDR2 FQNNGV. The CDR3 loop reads CASSLARFQAEAFF. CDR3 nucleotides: TGTGCCAGCAGCTTAGCCCGCTTCCAGGCTGAAGCTTTCTTT.

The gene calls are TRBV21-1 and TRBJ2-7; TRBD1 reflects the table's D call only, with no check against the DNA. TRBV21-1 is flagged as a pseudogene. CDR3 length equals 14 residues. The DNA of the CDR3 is TGTGCCAGCAGCACCGAGACACCCTCCTACGAGCAGTACTTC. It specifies CASSTETPSYEQYF.

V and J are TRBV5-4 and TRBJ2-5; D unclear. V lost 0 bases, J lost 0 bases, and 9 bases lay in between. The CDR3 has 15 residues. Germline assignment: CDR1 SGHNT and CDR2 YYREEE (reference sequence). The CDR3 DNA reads TGTGCCAGCAGCTTGGACGCCCACAACCAAGAGACCCAGTACTTC. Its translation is CASSLDAHNQETQYF.

CDR3 amino acids: CATQDRGQGGSQPQHF. Written as DNA, the CDR3 is TGTGCCACCCAGGACAGGGGGCAGGGAGGGAGTCAGCCCCAGCATTTT. The chain employs TRBV28 and TRBJ1-5; 11 bases line up with TRBD1. J lost 6 bases, V lost 10 bases, and 14 bases had no gene match. CDR1 is MDHEN and CDR2 is SYDVKM in the germline V gene. The length of the CDR3 is 16 residues.